The source of this TCR beta chain is a study of shared clonotypes between healthy human individuals. Study-level findings and limits: Donor scarcity curtailed the genetic and exposure-history diversity represented herein.

The run depth of the assay was deep. Unsorted PBMC samples were amplified in replicate PCRs containing roughly 300 ng DNA, about 30,000 T cell genomes. Repertoires were generated with immunoSEQ multiplex PCR, while TCRdb's copy carries only in-frame clones and drops some. Of 400,000 to 600,000 clones listed, roughly 85% were seen once; the top ten hold approximately 12%. Notes on this clone: Its antigen is not known.

This CDR3 contains 13 residues. V shed 8 bases and J shed 7 bases, with 17 bases lying between them. The germline gives CDR1 MNHNY, CDR2 SVGAGI (reference sequence). The sequence came from a woman aged 35 to 49 in good health. Some clones in this sample may be carry-over from other donors' samples. V is TRBV6-6 and J is TRBJ1-2, with D perhaps matching TRBD1 (5 bases). Sequenced sample: PBMCs. The CDR3 protein is CASGRPTDLGYTF. Here the CDR3 DNA reads TGTGCCAGCGGGCGACCGACAGATCTTGGCTACACCTTC.